Listed below are T cell receptor beta chains from one sample, sequenced in a study of beta chain features in type 1 diabetes. The data were produced by immunoSEQ multiplex PCR, yet TCRdb's version contains in-frame clones alone and is incomplete. This sample has about 240,000 clones, with approximately 15% found just once. The sequencing input was naive CD4+ T cells from blood. These receptors were collected from a young man with type 1 diabetes. Both conserved end residues are part of each CDR3. A D gene is named only where the DNA matches it firmly. Expanded clones are given a class, and other clones once, few, many or no size at all.

TRBD2	TRBV18	.	TRBJ2-7	TGTGCCAGCTCACCGGCTAGCGGCGAGCAGTACTTC	CASSPASGEQYF
TRBD2	TRBV13	.	TRBJ2-3	TGTGCCAGCAGCAAGACTAGCGGGAGGCCAGCAGATACGCAGTATTTT	CASSKTSGRPADTQYF
TRBD1	TRBV30	few	TRBJ1-1	TGTGCCTGGATGGCCGGGACAGGGTTGGACACTGAAGCTTTCTTT	CAWMAGTGLDTEAFF
.	TRBV21-1	.	TRBJ1-2	TGTGCCAGCAGCAAAGCGACGGACCTTATTACGGGACACCATGGCTACACCTTC	CASSKATDLITGHHGYTF
.	TRBV7-9	few	TRBJ2-1	TGTGCCAGCAGCTTAAGGGCCTCAGGGGGGTACAATGAGCAGTTCTTC	CASSLRASGGYNEQFF
.	TRBV2	few	TRBJ1-4	TGTGCCAGCAGTGAAGGGACAGTAAATGAAAAACTGTTTTTT	CASSEGTVNEKLFF
.	TRBV19	few	TRBJ1-5	TGTGCCAGTAGTATGGGAACAGGCTTCAATCAGCCCCAGCATTTT	CASSMGTGFNQPQHF
TRBD1	TRBV4-1	.	TRBJ1-4	TGCGCCAGCAGCCCGGGACAGGCTAATGAAAAACTGTTTTTT	CASSPGQANEKLFF
.	TRBV6-6	.	TRBJ1-2	TGTGCCAGCAGTTATTTGGAAGGGAGTGGTGGCTACACCTTC	CASSYLEGSGGYTF
TRBD2	TRBV9	.	TRBJ2-3	TGTGCCAGCAGCGTAGCGAGGATAGCGGGTGGGAGCACAGATACGCAGTATTTT	CASSVARIAGGSTDTQYF
.	TRBV5-8	.	TRBJ2-4	TGTGCCAGCAGCTCACGGACAGAAGTAGCCAAAAACATTCAGTACTTC	CASSSRTEVAKNIQYF
.	TRBV6-6	.	TRBJ1-2	TGTGCCACCGGGGAAGGTTTCTCCCACTATGGCTACACCTTC	CATGEGFSHYGYTF
.	TRBV6-5	few	TRBJ1-2	TGTGCCAGCAGAGTAGAGGAGAGCTATGGCTACACCTTC	CASRVEESYGYTF